These T cell receptor beta chains were read from a single sample in a study of shared clonotypes between healthy human individuals. Profiling relied on immunoSEQ multiplex PCR, and the TCRdb table lists in-frame clones only, not all of them. Of some 630,000 clones in the sample, about three quarters were seen once. The sequencing input was memory CD4+ T cells sorted from blood. All receptors come from a woman between 25 and 40 years old in good health. Each CDR3 is given with its conserved first and last residue. D genes are given only for firm matches. Only part of the rows carry a size: once, few, many, or a class if the clone is expanded.

d_gene,v_gene,j_gene,abundance,CDR3nt,CDR3aa
-,TRBV5-1,TRBJ2-3,-,TGCGCCAGCAGTAGTCAGACAGGCACAGATACGCAGTATTTT,CASSSQTGTDTQYF
TRBD1,TRBV7-2,TRBJ1-2,-,TGTGCCAGCAGCTCGACAGGGGGTGTCTATGGCTACACCTTC,CASSSTGGVYGYTF
TRBD2,TRBV19,TRBJ2-1,-,TGTGCCACCGCGCCCTCCGGGACTAGCGGGATTGGGCAGTTCTTC,CATAPSGTSGIGQFF
TRBD1,TRBV7-9,TRBJ1-2,-,TGTGCCAGCAGCTTGACAGGGACTAGAGGCTACACCTTC,CASSLTGTRGYTF
-,TRBV6-6,TRBJ2-7,-,TGTGCCAGCAGTCGCACAGTTTACGAGCAGTACTTC,CASSRTVYEQYF
-,TRBV7-6,TRBJ2-1,-,TGTGCCAGCAGCCCGTTCACTAGTTACAATGAGCAGTTCTTC,CASSPFTSYNEQFF
-,TRBV11-2,TRBJ2-2,-,TGTGCCAGCAGCCGCACGATCAACACCGGGGAGCTGTTTTTT,CASSRTINTGELFF
-,TRBV5-1,TRBJ1-2,-,TGCGCCAGCAGCTTGGTTGGGGGCCGAGGCTACACCTTC,CASSLVGGRGYTF
TRBD1,TRBV28,TRBJ1-2,-,TGTGCCAGCAGTTTCCGACAGGGACAGACCACTAACTATGGCTACACCTTC,CASSFRQGQTTNYGYTF
-,TRBV29-1,TRBJ2-7,-,TGCAGCGTTGAAACAGGGTGGGGGACGCCGACCTACGAGCAGTACTTC,CSVETGWGTPTYEQYF
TRBD1,TRBV7-9,TRBJ2-6,-,TGTGCCAGCAGCCCAAGGACAGGATTAAGCTCTGGGGCCAACGTCCTGACTTTC,CASSPRTGLSSGANVLTF
-,TRBV7-7,TRBJ2-3,-,TGTGCCAGCAGCTGGGAGACGGGCACAGATACGCAGTATTTT,CASSWETGTDTQYF
-,TRBV6-1,TRBJ1-2,many,TGTGCCAGCAGTGAACACAGTCAAACGGGTAGCTACACCTTC,CASSEHSQTGSYTF
-,TRBV11-2,TRBJ2-3,-,TGTGCCAGCAGCTTATACGCGGACACTAGCACAGATACGCAGTATTTT,CASSLYADTSTDTQYF
TRBD2,TRBV7-3,TRBJ2-3,-,TGTGCCAGCAGCCCTCAGCGGGATAGCACAGATACGCAGTATTTT,CASSPQRDSTDTQYF
TRBD2,TRBV10-2,TRBJ2-1,many,TGCGCCAGCAGTGTGCTAGCGGGATCCAATGAGCAGTTCTTC,CASSVLAGSNEQFF
-,TRBV25-1,TRBJ1-4,-,TGTGCCAGCAGTGCTAATGAAAAACTGTTTTTT,CASSANEKLFF
-,TRBV2,TRBJ1-1,few,TGTGCCAGCAGTGAAGAGGTGGGCACTGAAGCTTTCTTT,CASSEEVGTEAFF
TRBD1,TRBV5-1,TRBJ1-2,-,TGCGCCAGCAGCTTGCTCGGGACAGGGGGCCCTGGCTACACCTTC,CASSLLGTGGPGYTF
TRBD2,TRBV25-1,TRBJ2-1,few,TGTGCCAGCAGTGGAACTAGCGAGGCCTACAATGAGCAGTTCTTC,CASSGTSEAYNEQFF